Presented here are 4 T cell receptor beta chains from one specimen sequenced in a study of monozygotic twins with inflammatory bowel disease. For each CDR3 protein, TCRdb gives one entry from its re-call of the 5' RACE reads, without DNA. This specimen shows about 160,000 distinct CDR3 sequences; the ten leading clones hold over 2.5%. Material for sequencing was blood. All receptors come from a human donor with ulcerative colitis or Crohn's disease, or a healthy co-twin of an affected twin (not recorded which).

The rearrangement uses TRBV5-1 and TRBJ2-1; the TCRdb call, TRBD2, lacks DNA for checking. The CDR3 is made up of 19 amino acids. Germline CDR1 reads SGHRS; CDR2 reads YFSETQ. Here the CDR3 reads CASSSRPGLATERHNEQFF.

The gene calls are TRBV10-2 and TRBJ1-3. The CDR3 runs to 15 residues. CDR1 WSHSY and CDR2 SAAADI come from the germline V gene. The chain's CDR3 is CASSNPRGLGNTIYF.

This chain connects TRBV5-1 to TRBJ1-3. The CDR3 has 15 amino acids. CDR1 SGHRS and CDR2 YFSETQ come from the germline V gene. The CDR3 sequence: CASSLTSVGGNTIYF. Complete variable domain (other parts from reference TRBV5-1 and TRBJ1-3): KAGVTQTPRYLIKTRGQQVTLSCSPISGHRSVSWYQQTPGQGLQFLFEYFSETQRNKGNFPGRFSGRQFSNSRSEMNVSTLELGDSALYLCASSLTSVGGNTIYFGEGSWLTVV.

CDR3: CASRPRLAGVSYNEQFF. J is TRBJ2-1 and V is TRBV12-3 or TRBV12-4; the TRBD2 assignment by TCRdb is unverifiable without DNA. The CDR3 totals 17 residues.